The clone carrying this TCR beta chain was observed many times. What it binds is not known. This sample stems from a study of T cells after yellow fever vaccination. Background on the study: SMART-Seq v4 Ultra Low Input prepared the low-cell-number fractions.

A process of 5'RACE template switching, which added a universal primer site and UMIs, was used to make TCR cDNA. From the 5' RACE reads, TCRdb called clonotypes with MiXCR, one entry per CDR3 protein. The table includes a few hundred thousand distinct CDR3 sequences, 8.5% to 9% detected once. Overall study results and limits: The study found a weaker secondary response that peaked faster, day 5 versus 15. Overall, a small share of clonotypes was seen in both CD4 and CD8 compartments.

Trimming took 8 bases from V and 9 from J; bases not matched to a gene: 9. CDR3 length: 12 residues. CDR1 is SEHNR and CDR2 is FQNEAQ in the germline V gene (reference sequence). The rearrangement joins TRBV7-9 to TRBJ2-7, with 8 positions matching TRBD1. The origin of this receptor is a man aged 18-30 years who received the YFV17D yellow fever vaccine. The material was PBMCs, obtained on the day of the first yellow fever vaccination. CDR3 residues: CASDQGAPAQYF. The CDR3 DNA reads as TGTGCCAGCGATCAGGGGGCGCCGGCGCAGTACTTC.